This TCR beta chain was captured in a study of blood T cells in healthy people across ages. Overall study results and limits: Diversity estimated from one million T cells was considered an underestimate.

Primers used in a second PCR of about 7 to 12 cycles were a sample-barcoded 5' primer and a J-beta primer mix. The template-switch adaptor, which had 12 random nucleotides, put a tag on each cDNA molecule. From the 5' RACE reads, TCRdb called clonotypes with MiXCR, one entry per CDR3 protein. The table includes more than 800,000 distinct CDR3 sequences, 29% detected once. In this sample, this clonotype turned up a few times. What it binds is not known. There are 13 residues in the CDR3. Looked up from germline, CDR1 is KGHSH and CDR2 is LQKENI. V gave up 8 bases and J gave up 4 bases, with 14 bases separating them. Isolation of PBMCs gave at least 6.5 million cells per sample. Each sample provided at least 5 micrograms of extracted total RNA.

The sequence was obtained from a woman aged 80 or over in good health. The sample comprised blood. The genes are TRBV18 and TRBJ1-2; D remains ambiguous. The CDR3 sequence is CASQGTAFYGYTF. CDR3 nucleotide sequence: TGTGCCAGCCAAGGAACAGCCTTCTATGGCTACACCTTC.